Shown below are 11 T cell receptor beta chains from a single sample sequenced in a study of vaccination and CD4 T cells after COVID-19. No cognate antigen is known for these TCRs. Treatment denoted: approximately 10-day PBMC culture with coronavirus spike peptide pools or control peptides (ViraFEST assay). An Oncomine TCR Beta short-read assay was used to sequence the DNA from cultured CD4+ T cells. TCRdb used MiXCR to reprocess the PCR reads, holding one entry per CDR3 protein. The data hold some 4,000 distinct CDR3 sequences, with roughly 15% observed a single time. The sample was CD4+ T cells from blood, cultured in vitro. The source of these receptors is a human donor who had recovered from COVID-19.

The chain joins TRBV6-1 to TRBJ1-4, with D possibly TRBD1 on 5 matching bases. This CDR3 is 12 amino acids long. Germline CDR1 is MNHNS and CDR2 is SASEGT. The germline V and J ends were trimmed by 7 bases and 8 bases, with 11 bases remaining between them. The CDR3 sequence: CASNLGVEKLFF. DNA of the CDR3: TGTGCCAGCAACCTGGGGGTCGAAAAACTGTTTTTT.

The chain employs TRBV2 and TRBJ2-7; 7 bases match TRBD2. Per the germline V gene, CDR1 is SNHLY and CDR2 is FYNNEI. V shed 9 bases, J shed 5 bases, and the junction held 10 bases outside the gene matches. The CDR3 length is 13 residues. CDR3 bases: TGTGCCAGTAGGTGGGGGGGGAGGAACGAGCAGTACTTC. Protein sequence: CASRWGGRNEQYF.

The CDR3 protein is CAISGTSGGSGANVLTF. CDR3 DNA: TGTGCCATCAGTGGGACTAGCGGGGGCTCTGGGGCCAACGTCCTGACTTTC. J is TRBJ2-6 and V is TRBV10-3, with TRBD2 matching over 13 bases. Trimming took 4 bases from V and 0 from J; bases not matched to a gene: 0. The CDR3 sequence is 17 residues long. The germline V gene has CDR1 ENHRY and CDR2 SYGVKD.

This clonotype is medium-sized by share. The chain recombines TRBV5-4 with TRBJ1-6, with 8 nucleotides matching TRBD1. Trimming at V came to 0 bases and at J to 8 bases, leaving 1 base not matched to a gene. The germline V gene encodes CDR1 SGHNT and CDR2 YYREEE (reference sequence). This CDR3 has 14 amino acids. The CDR3 spells CASSLGDRHSPLHF. The CDR3 DNA reads TGTGCCAGCAGCTTGGGGGACAGGCATTCACCCCTCCACTTT.

The V and J genes are TRBV19 and TRBJ1-2, with D uncertain. This CDR3 is 14 amino acids long. Trimming removed 2 bases from V and 4 bases from J, with 11 bases in between. CDR1 is LNHDA, CDR2 SQIVND, per germline (reference sequence). The CDR3 DNA sequence: TGTGCCAGTAGTATAAGAGCAGTTTTCTATGGCTACACCTTC. This encodes CASSIRAVFYGYTF.

The genes are TRBV2 and TRBJ2-1, with 7 nucleotides matching TRBD2. CDR1 and CDR2 from the germline V gene are SNHLY and FYNNEI. V lost 6 bases and J lost 3; bases outside the gene matches: 2. The CDR3 runs 13 residues. The CDR3 DNA follows: TGTGCCAGCAGGGGGAGGGTCTACAATGAGCAGTTCTTC. It yields the protein CASRGRVYNEQFF.

This clonotype is medium-sized by share. At one end the junction does not follow the germline gene, possibly because of a read error. This sequence joins TRBV6-1 and TRBJ1-2, with unresolved D. CDR1 and CDR2 from the germline V gene are MNHNS and SASEGT. This CDR3 is built from 13 residues. Written as DNA, the CDR3 is TGTGCCAGCAGGCGCGGACGGGCCAGCCCCCTTGCCTTC. This gives the protein CASRRGRASPLAF.

This clonotype turned up a few times. CDR3 bases: TGTGCCAGCAGCCCTAGGGGGCTTTTGAACACTGAAGCTTTCTTT. This codes for CASSPRGLLNTEAFF. The gene calls are TRBV6-1 and TRBJ1-1, with 7 positions matching TRBD1. The CDR3 is 15 amino acids. Trimming cost V 6 bases and J 0 bases; bases outside gene matches: 7. The germline gives CDR1 MNHNS, CDR2 SASEGT.

The chain links TRBV29-1 to TRBJ1-1, with D perhaps TRBD1 (6 bases). The V gene lost 1 base and the J gene lost 5 bases, with 11 bases spanning the gap. The germline gives CDR1 SQVTM, CDR2 ANQGSEA. This CDR3 is 13 amino acids long. CDR3 in DNA: TGCAGCGTTGAAGTGGGGGGCATTACTGAAGCTTTCTTT. It codes for CSVEVGGITEAFF.

This chain joins TRBV12-5 and TRBJ1-2; 9 bases agree with TRBD1. The CDR3 spans 18 residues. V was clipped by 0 bases and J by 0 bases; unmatched bases: 8. The germline gives CDR1 LGHNT, CDR2 FRNRAP. The CDR3 DNA follows: TGTGCTAGTGGTTTGGTTGGCGGGACAGGGCCTACTAACTATGGCTACACCTTC. Translating gives CASGLVGGTGPTNYGYTF.

By proportion, this clonotype is medium-sized. The chain recombines TRBV6-1 with TRBJ1-1, with a possible D match to TRBD1 (5 bases). CDR3 length: 15 residues. The V gene lost 7 bases and the J gene lost 1 base, with 16 bases spanning the gap. Germline V gene sequence: CDR1 MNHNS, CDR2 SASEGT. The DNA of the CDR3 is TGTGCCAGCACCCCAGGGACCCTCAGGAACACTGAAGCTTTCTTT. Its protein is CASTPGTLRNTEAFF.